This TCR beta chain was observed in a study of blood T cell repertoires in COVID-19. Overall study: COVID-19 samples, acute and convalescent, were from the United States, Italy and Spain.

Original analysis: The authors estimated nucleated cell counts from reference gene primer amplification. Profiling relied on immunoSEQ multiplex PCR, and the TCRdb table lists in-frame clones only, not all of them. That table supplies the V and J calls and clone size; D and trimming were determined from the DNA. The table has approximately 99,000 clones, 79% seen once; the top ten hold about a sixth. Germline V lookup: CDR1 MNHEY, CDR2 SMNVEV (reference sequence). The ends were cut back, 3 bases at V and 5 bases at J, with 19 bases in the middle. The CDR3 is made up of 16 amino acids. Material: peripheral blood. The origin of this receptor is an elderly woman with active or convalescent COVID-19. The rearrangement uses TRBV27 and TRBJ2-5, with D possibly matching TRBD1 (5 bases). The CDR3 sequence: CASSFLDPQGGETQYF. The CDR3 bases are TGTGCCAGCAGTTTTCTCGATCCCCAGGGTGGGGAGACCCAGTACTTC.